This T cell receptor beta chain stems from a study of T-cell memory formation after mild COVID-19. Points from the study as a whole: Pre-infection memory carried some responding clones, suggesting that cross-reactive memory joined.

CDR1 is DFQATT and CDR2 is SNEGSKA in the germline V gene (reference sequence). The CDR3 is 14 residues long. With 3 bases clipped from V and 5 bases from J, the junction kept 4 bases outside the gene matches. Concerning this clonotype itself: What it recognizes is unknown.

TCRdb re-called the 5' RACE reads through MiXCR, storing one row per CDR3 protein. The table includes hundreds of thousands of distinct CDR3 sequences, around 20% detected once. Material for sequencing was PBMCs or a T cell subset sorted from them (not recorded which). This rearrangement joins TRBV20-1 to TRBJ2-1; 10 positions match TRBD2. The clonotype comes from an adult woman who had mild COVID-19 (a few samples of this study predate the infection). Cell type and time point are not known. This CDR3 reads CSASTSGDHNEQFF. The CDR3 nucleotides are TGCAGTGCTAGTACTAGCGGGGACCACAATGAGCAGTTCTTC.